These 16 T cell receptor beta chains came from one sample sequenced in a study of Ad26.COV2.S vaccination and SARS-CoV-2 variants. Some clones are missing from TCRdb's copy, which holds only in-frame ones; the method was immunoSEQ multiplex PCR. The sample lists 300,000 to 350,000 clones, 88% occurring once. Treatment meaning: roughly 19 received Ad26.COV2.S at low or high dose, single or two shots; about 5 received placebo; per-sample allocation not given. Collection of the samples took place on day 63 after the first injection of vaccine or placebo. The source material was peripheral blood, sampled in a trial of Ad26.COV2.S vaccine versus placebo. Every receptor here comes from a person aged 18-60 years who received the Ad26.COV2.S COVID-19 vaccine or a placebo.

The chain has TRBV6-2 or TRBV6-3 and TRBJ2-1, with TRBD2 identical over 11 bases. Germline V gene lookup returns CDR1 MNHEY and CDR2 SVGEGT. V was clipped by 5 bases and J by 6 bases; unmatched bases: 9. The CDR3 is 16 amino acids. Written as DNA, the CDR3 is TGTGCCAGCAGTGCTATGGGACTAGCGGCCTGCAATGAGCAGTTCTTC. Translating gives CASSAMGLAACNEQFF.

The V and J genes are TRBV30 and TRBJ1-1, with TRBD1 matching 7 bases. Germline loops: CDR1 GTSNPN, CDR2 SVGIG (reference sequence). Germline trimming cut 3 bases from V and 7 bases from J; bases unmatched to any gene: 8. The CDR3 runs to 13 residues. The CDR3 loop is CAWSEHQGGEAFF. CDR3 DNA sequence: TGTGCCTGGAGCGAACACCAGGGGGGTGAAGCTTTCTTT. Combining the CDR3 with reference TRBV30 and TRBJ1-1 gives the whole variable domain SQTIHQWPATLVQPVGSPLSLECTVEGTSNPNLYWYRQAAGRGLQLLFYSVGIGQISSEVPQNLSASRPQDRQFILSSKKLLLSDSGFYLCAWSEHQGGEAFFGQGTRLTVV.

The chain joins TRBV7-9 to TRBJ1-2, with D possibly TRBD1 on 5 matching bases. Germline assignment: CDR1 SEHNR and CDR2 FQNEAQ (reference sequence). Trimming stripped 5 bases from V and 7 bases from J, with 17 bases between. There are 14 residues in the CDR3. The CDR3 protein is CASSRWDLESGYTF. The CDR3 bases are TGTGCCAGCAGCCGCTGGGACCTGGAGAGTGGCTACACCTTC. The complete variable domain, with remaining parts taken from reference TRBV7-9 and TRBJ1-2, reads DTGVSQNPRHKITKRGQNVTFRCDPISEHNRLYWYRQTLGQGPEFLTYFQNEAQLEKSRLLSDRFSAERPKGSFSTLEIQRTEQGDSAMYLCASSRWDLESGYTFGSGTRLTVV.

The chain has TRBV3-1 (or the pseudogene TRBV3-2) and TRBJ1-2, with D possibly being TRBD1 (6 bases). There are 14 residues in the CDR3. V lost 4 bases, J lost 4 bases, and 13 bases lay in between. The germline CDR1 and CDR2 sequences are LGHDT and YNNKEL (reference sequence). The CDR3, as DNA: TGTGCCAGCAGCCCAGGGGCAAGCGGCTATGGCTACACCTTC. This codes for CASSPGASGYGYTF.

CDR3 sequence (DNA): TGTGCCAGCAGCCCCCACGGGGAGGGCGGCGCAGATACGCAGTATTTT. The encoded protein is CASSPHGEGGADTQYF. The chain carries TRBV4-2 and TRBJ2-3; 7 nucleotides agree with TRBD2. The junction had 11 bases not matched to a gene; V was cut back by 4 bases and J by 4 bases. Germline CDR1 LGHNA, CDR2 YNFKEQ. The CDR3 totals 16 residues.

This chain joins TRBV5-4 and TRBJ1-4, with TRBD1 matching over 9 bases. CDR1 and CDR2 (germline): SGHNT, YYREEE (reference sequence). V shed 3 bases, J shed 7 bases, and the junction held 10 bases outside the gene matches. The CDR3 totals 16 residues. The CDR3 region has the DNA TGTGCCAGCAGCTCTGTCCCGGGACAGGGTGGTGAAAAACTGTTTTTT. Amino acid sequence: CASSSVPGQGGEKLFF.

The V call is TRBV28, the J call TRBJ2-2; D may correspond to TRBD1 or TRBD2 (5 bases each). The length of the CDR3 is 14 residues. Trimming shortened V by 6 bases and J by 4 bases, and 12 bases separated the two germline ends. Per the germline V gene, CDR1 is MDHEN and CDR2 is SYDVKM. As DNA, the CDR3 is TGTGCCAGCAGCCAGGGAGTAATCACCGGGGAGCTGTTTTTT. It translates to CASSQGVITGELFF.

The chain links TRBV9 to TRBJ1-6; D not resolved. V was clipped by 0 bases and J by 14 bases, with 21 bases between them. Germline assignment: CDR1 SGDLS and CDR2 YYNGEE. This CDR3 has 16 amino acids. Written as DNA, the CDR3 is TGTGCCAGCAGCGTAGTACCCGAACCGGGCCCGAGGGCCCTCCACTTT. It translates to CASSVVPEPGPRALHF.

CDR3 sequence: CASSSWTGKNYGYTF. CDR3 bases: TGTGCCAGCAGTAGCTGGACAGGGAAGAACTATGGCTACACCTTC. The chain links TRBV6-4 to TRBJ1-2; 8 nucleotides align to TRBD1. The germline V gene encodes CDR1 MRHNA and CDR2 SNTAGT. CDR3 size: 15 residues. V dropped 5 bases and J dropped 2; count of bases not matched to a gene: 7.

The chain links TRBV29-1 to TRBJ1-2; the D gene is possibly TRBD1 (6 bases). Per germline, CDR1 SQVTM and CDR2 ANQGSEA. This CDR3 is 13 amino acids long. Trimming left V 3 bases short and J 4 bases short, with 12 bases between. DNA for the CDR3: TGCAGCGTTGACAGGGGCCCCCCCTATGGCTACACCTTC. Protein product: CSVDRGPPYGYTF.

The rearrangement joins TRBV23-1 to TRBJ2-2, with 9 bases matching TRBD1. TRBV23-1 is an ORF for which the function is uncertain. CDR3 size: 16 residues. V trimming: 1 base; J trimming: 5 bases; junction bases outside the gene matches: 5. CDR3 DNA: TGCGCCAGCAGTCAATGGGGACAGGGAACGACCGGGGAGCTGTTTTTT. This sequence encodes CASSQWGQGTTGELFF.

V and J are TRBV6-5 and TRBJ1-1; 7 positions agree with TRBD1. Per the germline V gene, CDR1 is MNHEY and CDR2 is SVGAGI. The ends lost 4 bases at V and 4 bases at J; junction bases unmatched: 3. The CDR3 loop spans 13 amino acids. The CDR3 reads CASSSGDSTEAFF. CDR3 in DNA: TGTGCCAGCAGTTCGGGGGACAGCACTGAAGCTTTCTTT.

The chain recombines TRBV3-1 (or the pseudogene TRBV3-2) with TRBJ2-3, with D perhaps TRBD1 (6 bases). Trimming removed 0 bases at V and 3 bases at J, with 13 bases between. The CDR3 spans 16 residues. Germline loops: CDR1 LGHDT, CDR2 YNNKEL (reference sequence). The CDR3 nucleotides are TGTGCCAGCAGCCAAGATACAGGGTACCTGACAGATACGCAGTATTTT. This sequence encodes CASSQDTGYLTDTQYF.

This clone was detected only a few times. The genes are TRBV4-1 and TRBJ1-2; 7 bases align to TRBD1. The CDR3 has 14 residues. Germline loops: CDR1 MGHRA, CDR2 YSYEKL. V dropped 5 bases and J dropped 4; count of bases not matched to a gene: 7. The CDR3 is CASSTRDSGYGYTF. The CDR3 DNA follows: TGCGCCAGCAGCACCCGGGACAGCGGCTATGGCTACACCTTC.

The J gene is TRBJ1-2, the V gene TRBV4-3; 7 bases fit TRBD1. V trimming: 0 bases; J trimming: 6 bases; junction bases outside the gene matches: 7. Looked up from germline, CDR1 is LGHNA and CDR2 is YSLEER. The CDR3 totals 15 residues. CDR3 sequence (DNA): TGCGCCAGCAGCCAAGAACCCGGACAGGTAAATGGCTACACCTTC. The encoded protein is CASSQEPGQVNGYTF.

The chain combines TRBV6-2 or TRBV6-3 with TRBJ2-2; possibly TRBD2 for D (7 bases). V was pared by 4 bases and J by 2 bases, with 20 bases between. The CDR3 covers 18 residues. In germline, CDR1 is MNHEY, CDR2 SVGEGT. The CDR3 region has the DNA TGTGCCAGCAGTTTTGTGGGGAGGGGGACGGACAACACCGGGGAGCTGTTTTTT. Translation gives CASSFVGRGTDNTGELFF.